Presented here are 10 T cell receptor beta chains from one specimen sequenced in a study of T cell repertoires in cytomegalovirus infection (dated by TCRdb to between 2017 and 2020). The listed sequencing device is Illumina HiSeq 1500. In TCRdb, the public reads were trimmed at Q25 with fastp and aligned with MiXCR, with productive beta chains retained. Merged by CDR3 protein, the rows form single entries marked with the most common genes and DNA. For this sample the table gives 150,000 or so distinct CDR3 sequences, of which about 6.3% were detected only once. The top ten clonotypes cover more than 15% of the sample. Sequenced: PBMCs. The receptors were gathered from a human donor in good health (CMV status not recorded). Some clones in this sample may be carry-over from other donors' samples.

This clonotype was seen ten or more times. The gene calls are TRBV28 and TRBJ2-7; 13 bases match TRBD2. Germline trimming cut 5 bases from V and 1 base from J; bases unmatched to any gene: 5. The CDR3 runs 16 residues. The germline CDR1 and CDR2 sequences are MDHEN and SYDVKM. The CDR3 DNA sequence: TGTGCCAGCAGTGCCCCACTAGCGGGGGGGTCCTACGAGCAGTACTTC. It codes for CASSAPLAGGSYEQYF.

Many counts were recorded for this clonotype. The J gene is TRBJ1-2, the V gene TRBV28, with unresolved D. From germline, CDR1 is MDHEN and CDR2 SYDVKM. This CDR3 contains 12 residues. V lost 3 bases to trimming and J lost 8 bases, with 10 bases between them. CDR3 coding DNA: TGTGCCAGCAGTTTTAATGGCGGCGGCTACACCTTC. Residues: CASSFNGGGYTF.

This clonotype was observed many times. J is TRBJ1-6 and V is TRBV11-3; D is uncertain. The germline CDR1 and CDR2 sequences are SGHNT and YENEEA. V was shortened by 6 bases and J by 10 bases, with 16 bases between the two germline ends. The CDR3 is made up of 14 amino acids. The chain's CDR3 is CASSAGPGESPLHF. DNA for the CDR3: TGTGCCAGCAGTGCCGGCCCAGGAGAGTCACCCCTCCACTTT.

This clonotype has ten or more counts. This chain uses TRBV12-3 or TRBV12-4 with TRBJ2-3; D tentatively fits TRBD1 or TRBD2 (6 bases each). The V and J ends lost 8 bases and 1 base respectively, with 13 bases between them. The CDR3 runs 14 residues. The CDR3 protein is CASHSRGRTDTQYF. DNA of the CDR3: TGTGCCAGCCACTCCCGGGGGCGCACAGATACGCAGTATTTT.

This clonotype showed up many times. The chain uses TRBV7-2 and TRBJ2-3; 7 bases fit TRBD2. CDR1 is SGHTA and CDR2 is FQGNSA in the germline V gene. This CDR3 is built from 17 residues. Trimming took 6 bases from V and 0 from J; bases not matched to a gene: 12. This chain's CDR3 is CASSPARDYASTDTQYF. The DNA of the CDR3 is TGTGCCAGCAGTCCCGCCAGGGACTACGCTAGCACAGATACGCAGTATTTT. Based on the CDR3 plus reference TRBV7-2 and TRBJ2-3, the full variable domain is GAGVSQSPSNKVTEKGKDVELRCDPISGHTALYWYRQSLGQGLEFLIYFQGNSAPDKSGLPSDRFSAERTGGSVSTLTIQRTQQEDSAVYLCASSPARDYASTDTQYFGPGTRLTVL.

There are a few counts of this clonotype. This chain links TRBV15 with TRBJ1-2, with D unresolved. Germline CDR1 LNHNV, CDR2 YYDKDF (reference sequence). The CDR3 totals 12 residues. V lost 7 bases to trimming and J lost 4 bases, with 10 bases between them. The CDR3 region has the DNA TGTGCCACCAAAGGTCGGGGCTATGGCTACACCTTC. This translates into CATKGRGYGYTF.

This clonotype was seen only a few times. The chain couples TRBV7-6 to TRBJ2-4; unclear D gene. Germline assignment: CDR1 SGHVS and CDR2 FNYEAQ. The V end was cut by 3 bases, the J end by 0 bases, with 18 bases between. This CDR3 is built from 18 residues. CDR3 in amino acids: CASSLGNYGSLAKNIQYF. The DNA of the CDR3 is TGTGCCAGCAGCTTGGGTAACTACGGTTCACTAGCCAAAAACATTCAGTACTTC.

This clonotype came up a few times. The genes are TRBV28 and TRBJ1-2; maybe TRBD1 (5 bases). Germline V gene data show CDR1 as MDHEN and CDR2 as SYDVKM. Deletions cut 4 bases from V and 3 bases from J, with 9 bases between. There are 13 residues in the CDR3. CDR3 nucleotide sequence: TGTGCCAGCAGTTCACCGGGACACTATGGCTACACCTTC. The encoded protein is CASSSPGHYGYTF.

As for this clonotype: This clone may be a read error of a much larger clone one base away. The J gene is TRBJ2-7, the V gene TRBV6-4; no firm D call. CDR3 length equals 14 residues. Trimming shortened V by 4 bases and J by 6 bases, and 16 bases separated the two germline ends. Looked up from germline, CDR1 is MRHNA and CDR2 is SNTAGT. The CDR3 is CASSVIAWSTEQYF. The CDR3 region has the DNA TGTGCCAGCAGTGTTATCGCATGGTCCACCGAGCAGTACTTC.

A few counts support this clonotype. The genes are TRBV7-9 and TRBJ2-7, with TRBD1 matching over 9 bases. V gave up 8 bases and J gave up 5 bases; unmatched junction bases: 7. Germline V gives CDR1 SEHNR, CDR2 FQNEAQ (reference sequence). This CDR3 region has 13 residues. The CDR3 DNA sequence: TGTGCCAGCCAGAGGACAGGGGTCCACGAGCAGTACTTC. Amino acid sequence: CASQRTGVHEQYF.